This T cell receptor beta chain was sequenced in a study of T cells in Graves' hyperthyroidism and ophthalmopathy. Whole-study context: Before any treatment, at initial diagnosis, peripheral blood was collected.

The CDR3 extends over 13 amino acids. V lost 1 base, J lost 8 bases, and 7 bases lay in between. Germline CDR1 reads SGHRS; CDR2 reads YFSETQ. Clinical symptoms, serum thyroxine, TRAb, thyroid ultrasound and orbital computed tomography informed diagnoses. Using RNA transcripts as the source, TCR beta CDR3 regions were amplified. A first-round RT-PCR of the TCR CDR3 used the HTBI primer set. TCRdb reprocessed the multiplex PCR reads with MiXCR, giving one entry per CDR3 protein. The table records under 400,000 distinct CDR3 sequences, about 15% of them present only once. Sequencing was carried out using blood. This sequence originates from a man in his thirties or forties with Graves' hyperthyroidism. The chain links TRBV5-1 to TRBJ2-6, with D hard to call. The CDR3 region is CASSLIGPNVLTF. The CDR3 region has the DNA TGCGCCAGCAGCTTGATAGGTCCCAACGTCCTGACTTTC.